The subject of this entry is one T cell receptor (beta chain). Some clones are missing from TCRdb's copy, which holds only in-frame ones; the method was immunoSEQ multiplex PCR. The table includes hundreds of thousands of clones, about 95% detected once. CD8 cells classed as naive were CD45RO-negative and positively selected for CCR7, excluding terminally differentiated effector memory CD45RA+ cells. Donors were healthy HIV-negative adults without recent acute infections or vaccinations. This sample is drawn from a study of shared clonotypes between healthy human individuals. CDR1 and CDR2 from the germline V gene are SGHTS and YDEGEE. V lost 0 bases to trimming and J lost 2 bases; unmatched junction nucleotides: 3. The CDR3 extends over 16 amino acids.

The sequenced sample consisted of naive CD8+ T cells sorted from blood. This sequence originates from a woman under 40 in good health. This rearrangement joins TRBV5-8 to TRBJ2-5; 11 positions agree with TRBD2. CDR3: CASSLETSGTQETQYF. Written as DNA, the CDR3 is TGTGCCAGCAGCTTGGAGACTAGCGGGACGCAAGAGACCCAGTACTTC.